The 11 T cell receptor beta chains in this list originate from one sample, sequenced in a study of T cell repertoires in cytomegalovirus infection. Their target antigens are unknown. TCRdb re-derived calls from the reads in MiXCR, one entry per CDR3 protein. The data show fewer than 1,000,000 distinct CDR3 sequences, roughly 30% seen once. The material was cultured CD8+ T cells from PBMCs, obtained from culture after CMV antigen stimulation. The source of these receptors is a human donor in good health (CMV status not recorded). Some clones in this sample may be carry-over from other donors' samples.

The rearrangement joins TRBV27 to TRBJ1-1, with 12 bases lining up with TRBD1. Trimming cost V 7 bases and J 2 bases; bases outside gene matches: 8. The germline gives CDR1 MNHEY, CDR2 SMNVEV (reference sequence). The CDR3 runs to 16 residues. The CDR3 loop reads CASKSGTGGLNTEAFF. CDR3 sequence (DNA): TGTGCCAGCAAGTCAGGGACAGGGGGCTTAAACACTGAAGCTTTCTTT.

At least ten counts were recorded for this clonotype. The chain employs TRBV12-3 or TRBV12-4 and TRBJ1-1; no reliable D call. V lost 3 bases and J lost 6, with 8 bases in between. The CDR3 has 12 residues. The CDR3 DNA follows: TGTGCCAGCAGTTTCGACGGGCCTGAAGCTTTCTTT. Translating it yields CASSFDGPEAFF.

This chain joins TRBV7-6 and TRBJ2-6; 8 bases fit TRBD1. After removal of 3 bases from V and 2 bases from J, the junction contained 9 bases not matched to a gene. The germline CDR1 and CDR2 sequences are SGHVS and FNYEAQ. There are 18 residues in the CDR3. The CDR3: CASSFVRSGGAGANVLTF. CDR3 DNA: TGTGCCAGCAGCTTTGTGCGGTCAGGGGGCGCTGGGGCCAACGTCCTGACTTTC.

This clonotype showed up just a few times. The CDR3 spells CASSPQGNTIYF. CDR3 in DNA: TGTGCCAGCAGCCCTCAAGGAAACACCATATATTTT. The V call is TRBV7-8, the J call TRBJ1-3; D gene ambiguous. This CDR3 comprises 12 residues. CDR1 SGHVS and CDR2 FQNEAQ come from the germline V gene. Trimming left V 5 bases short and J 4 bases short, with 6 bases between.

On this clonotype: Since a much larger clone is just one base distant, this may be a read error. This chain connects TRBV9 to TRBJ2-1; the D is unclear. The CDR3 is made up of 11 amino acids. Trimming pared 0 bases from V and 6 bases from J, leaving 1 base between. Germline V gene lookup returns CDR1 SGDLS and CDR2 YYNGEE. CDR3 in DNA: TGTGCCAGCAGCGTAGCCAATGAGCAGTTCTTC. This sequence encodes CASSVANEQFF. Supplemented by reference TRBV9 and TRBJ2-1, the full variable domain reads DSGVTQTPKHLITATGQRVTLRCSPRSGDLSVYWYQQSLDQGLQFLIQYYNGEERAKGNILERFSAQQFPDLHSELNLSSLELGDSALYFCASSVANEQFFGPGTRLTVL.

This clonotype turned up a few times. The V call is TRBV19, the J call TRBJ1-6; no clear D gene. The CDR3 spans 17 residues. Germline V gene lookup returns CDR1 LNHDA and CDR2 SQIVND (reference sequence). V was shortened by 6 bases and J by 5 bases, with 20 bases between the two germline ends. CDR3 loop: CASSPTRVGGNNSPLHF. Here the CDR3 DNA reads TGTGCCAGTAGCCCCACCCGGGTCGGTGGAAATAATTCACCCCTCCACTTT.

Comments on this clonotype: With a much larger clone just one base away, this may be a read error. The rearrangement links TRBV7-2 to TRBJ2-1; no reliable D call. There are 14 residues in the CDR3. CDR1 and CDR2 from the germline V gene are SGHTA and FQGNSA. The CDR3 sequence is CANSLPALYNEQFF. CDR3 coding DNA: TGTGCCAACAGCTTACCCGCTTTATACAATGAGCAGTTCTTC.

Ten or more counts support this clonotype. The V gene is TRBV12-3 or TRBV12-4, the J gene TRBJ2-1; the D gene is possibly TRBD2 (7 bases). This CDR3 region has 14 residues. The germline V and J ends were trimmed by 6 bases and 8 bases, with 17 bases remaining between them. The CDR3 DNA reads TGTGCCAGCAGCCCCTGGGGGGGGGCCGATGAGCAGTTCTTC. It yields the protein CASSPWGGADEQFF.

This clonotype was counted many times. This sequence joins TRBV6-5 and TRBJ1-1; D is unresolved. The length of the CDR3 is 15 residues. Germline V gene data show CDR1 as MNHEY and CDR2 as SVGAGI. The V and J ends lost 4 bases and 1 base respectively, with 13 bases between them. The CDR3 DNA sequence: TGTGCCAGCAGTTCATCCTATGCCCCGAACACTGAAGCTTTCTTT. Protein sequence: CASSSSYAPNTEAFF.

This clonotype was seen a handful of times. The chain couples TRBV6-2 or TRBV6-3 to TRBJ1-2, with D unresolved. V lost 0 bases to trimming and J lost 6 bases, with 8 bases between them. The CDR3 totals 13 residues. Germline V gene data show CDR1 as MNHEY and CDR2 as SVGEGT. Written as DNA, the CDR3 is TGTGCCAGCAGTTACTCCACGAGTGATGGCTACACCTTC. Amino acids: CASSYSTSDGYTF.

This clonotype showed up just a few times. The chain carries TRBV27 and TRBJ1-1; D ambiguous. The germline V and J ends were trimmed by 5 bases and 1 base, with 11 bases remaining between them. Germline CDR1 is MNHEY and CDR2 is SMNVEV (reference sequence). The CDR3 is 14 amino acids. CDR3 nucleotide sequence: TGTGCCAGCAGTAAAGGGATGGGGAACACTGAAGCTTTCTTT. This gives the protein CASSKGMGNTEAFF.